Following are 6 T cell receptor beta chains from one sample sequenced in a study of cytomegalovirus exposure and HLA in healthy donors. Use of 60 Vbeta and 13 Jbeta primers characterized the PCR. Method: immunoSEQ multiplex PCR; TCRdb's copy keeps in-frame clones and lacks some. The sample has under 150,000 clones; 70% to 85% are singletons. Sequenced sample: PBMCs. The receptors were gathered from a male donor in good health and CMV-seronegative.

CDR3 amino acids: CASSQGQGPVYEQYF. CDR3 sequence (DNA): TGCGCCAGCAGCCAAGGACAGGGACCGGTCTACGAGCAGTACTTC. The genes are TRBV4-3 and TRBJ2-7; 7 bases are shared with TRBD1. The V gene end was trimmed by 1 base and the J gene end by 3 bases; junction bases not matched to a gene: 6. Germline loops: CDR1 LGHNA, CDR2 YSLEER. The CDR3 loop spans 15 amino acids.

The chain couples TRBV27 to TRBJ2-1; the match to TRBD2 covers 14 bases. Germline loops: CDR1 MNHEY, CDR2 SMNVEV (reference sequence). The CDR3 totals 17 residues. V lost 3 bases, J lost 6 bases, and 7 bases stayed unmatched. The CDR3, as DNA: TGTGCCAGCAGTTTGCTTCCGGGACTAGCGGGAGCCAATGAGCAGTTCTTC. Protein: CASSLLPGLAGANEQFF.

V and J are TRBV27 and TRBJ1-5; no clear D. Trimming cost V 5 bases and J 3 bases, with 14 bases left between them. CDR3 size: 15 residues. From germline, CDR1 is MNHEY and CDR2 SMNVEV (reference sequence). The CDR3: CASSRFPVLNQPQHF. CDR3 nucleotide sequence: TGTGCCAGCAGTAGATTCCCGGTCCTCAATCAGCCCCAGCATTTT.

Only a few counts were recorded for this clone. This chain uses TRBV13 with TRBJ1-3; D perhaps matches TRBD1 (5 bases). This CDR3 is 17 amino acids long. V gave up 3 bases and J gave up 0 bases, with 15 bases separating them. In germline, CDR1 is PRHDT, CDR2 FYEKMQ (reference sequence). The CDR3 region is CASSFNQGTSSGNTIYF. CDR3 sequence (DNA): TGTGCCAGCAGCTTCAATCAAGGGACTTCCTCTGGAAACACCATATATTTT. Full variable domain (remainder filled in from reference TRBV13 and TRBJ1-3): AAGVIQSPRHLIKEKRETATLKCYPIPRHDTVYWYQQGPGQDPQFLISFYEKMQSDKGSIPDRFSAQQFSDYHSELNMSSLELGDSALYFCASSFNQGTSSGNTIYFGEGSWLTVV.

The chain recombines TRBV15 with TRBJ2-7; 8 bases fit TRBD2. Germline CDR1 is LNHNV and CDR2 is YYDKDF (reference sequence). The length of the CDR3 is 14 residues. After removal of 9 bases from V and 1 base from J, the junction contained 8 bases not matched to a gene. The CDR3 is CATARGGLSYEQYF. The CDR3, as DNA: TGTGCCACAGCACGGGGGGGTCTGTCCTACGAGCAGTACTTC.

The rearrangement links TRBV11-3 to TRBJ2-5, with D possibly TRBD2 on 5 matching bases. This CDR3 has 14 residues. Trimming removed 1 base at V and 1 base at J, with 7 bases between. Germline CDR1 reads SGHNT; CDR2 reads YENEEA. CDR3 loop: CASSLAGGQETQYF. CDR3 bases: TGTGCCAGCAGCTTAGCAGGAGGCCAAGAGACCCAGTACTTC.